Sequencing of this T cell receptor beta chain was carried out in a study of T cells in Graves' hyperthyroidism and ophthalmopathy. As concerns this clonotype: The target antigen is unknown.

Researchers took RNA transcripts and amplified the TCR beta CDR3 regions from them. The HTBI primer set was used in a first-round RT-PCR of the TCR CDR3. TCRdb itself ran the multiplex PCR reads through MiXCR, one entry per CDR3 protein. The data show a few hundred thousand distinct CDR3 sequences, around 16% seen once. This CDR3 has 14 amino acids. Germline V lookup: CDR1 MNHEY, CDR2 SVGAGI. Trimming took 4 bases from V and 4 from J; bases not matched to a gene: 4. Notes on the study in general: With a median lead of around 6.7 months before onset, the model predicted ophthalmopathy.

Sequences were obtained from blood. The receptor was derived from a young woman with Graves' hyperthyroidism that later progressed to Graves' ophthalmopathy. J is TRBJ1-2 and V is TRBV6-5; 9 nucleotides line up with TRBD1. The CDR3 region has the DNA TGTGCCAGCAGTTCCACGACAGGGGGCTATGGCTACACCTTC. Its protein is CASSSTTGGYGYTF.